Below are 3 T cell receptor beta chains sequenced from a single sample in a study of Siglec-9 on CD8 T cells in melanoma. Some clones are missing from TCRdb's copy, which holds only in-frame ones; the method was immunoSEQ multiplex PCR. The sample shows over 30,000 clones, approximately 84% of them seen only once. The source material was Siglec-9- CD8+ T cells sorted from blood. These TCRs come from a human donor in good health.

The chain combines TRBV5-8 with TRBJ2-7; no reliable D call. Per the germline V gene, CDR1 is SGHTS and CDR2 is YDEGEE. The CDR3 is 13 amino acids. V lost 0 bases and J lost 3, with 7 bases in between. The CDR3 reads CASSLGGFYEQYF. Here the CDR3 DNA reads TGTGCCAGCAGCTTGGGCGGATTCTACGAGCAGTACTTC. The full variable domain, its missing parts supplied by reference TRBV5-8 and TRBJ2-7, is EAGVTQSPTHLIKTRGQQATLRCSPISGHTSVYWYQQALGLGLQFLLWYDEGEERNRGNFPPRFSGRQFPNYSSELNVNALELEDSALYLCASSLGGFYEQYFGPGTRLTVT.

The rearrangement links TRBV10-3 to TRBJ1-4, with a possible D match to TRBD1 (5 bases). CDR1 and CDR2 from the germline V gene are ENHRY and SYGVKD. This CDR3 comprises 15 residues. The V and J ends lost 10 bases and 0 bases respectively, with 15 bases between them. Written as DNA, the CDR3 is TGTGCCACACAACCCGACAGCGCAACTAATGAAAAACTGTTTTTT. It translates to CATQPDSATNEKLFF.

The rearrangement joins TRBV2 to TRBJ1-6, with TRBD1 matching over 7 bases. The CDR3 loop spans 16 amino acids. Germline trimming cut 3 bases from V and 7 bases from J; bases unmatched to any gene: 9. Per germline, CDR1 SNHLY and CDR2 FYNNEI. CDR3: CASSDNDRDENSPLHF. The CDR3 coding sequence is TGTGCCAGCAGTGATAACGACAGGGATGAAAATTCACCCCTCCACTTT.